The sequence of this TCR beta chain was determined in a study of T cell changes during pregnancy in multiple sclerosis. The data were produced by immunoSEQ multiplex PCR, yet TCRdb's version contains in-frame clones alone and is incomplete. Of about 46,000 clones listed, 75% to 95% were seen once; the top ten hold roughly 9%. The TCR was taken from a female donor with multiple sclerosis, enrolled in a pregnancy study. Specimen: CD8+ T cells from peripheral blood mononuclear cells, collected after pregnancy.

CDR3 nucleotides: TGTGCCAGCAGCTTAGCGGGGGGGAGGTTTACTGGCTACACCTTC. Its protein is CASSLAGGRFTGYTF. The J gene is TRBJ1-2, the V gene TRBV7-9, with D maybe TRBD1 (5 bases). This CDR3 is built from 15 residues. Germline assignment: CDR1 SEHNR and CDR2 FQNEAQ (reference sequence). V was cut by 0 bases and J by 7 bases, with 15 bases left in between.